This T cell receptor beta chain was captured in a study of PD-1 blockade in mismatch repair-deficient tumors. Study context: All were previously treated, progressing patients with 11 to 13 mismatch repair-deficient cancer types. Study outcomes and limitations: Rapid post-treatment expansion, then contraction, generally preceding radiologic response, marked tumor-resident clones.

All patients were mismatch repair deficient, assessed by either PCR or immunohistochemistry. In regard to this clone: Its specificity is not known.

The V and J ends lost 6 bases and 5 bases, in that order; junction bases with no gene match: 7. This CDR3 region has 14 residues. The germline V gene has CDR1 MNHNS and CDR2 SASEGT. Here immunoSEQ multiplex PCR was the method, and the copy in TCRdb shows in-frame clones only, minus some. The table shows 30,000 to 40,000 clones, with about 85% occurring only once. The sample consisted of PBMCs, taken approximately 6 weeks after starting pembrolizumab. J is TRBJ1-2 and V is TRBV6-1, with 9 bases that match TRBD1. The TCR comes from an adult with mismatch repair-deficient cancer. CDR3: CASSSWDREYGYTF. The CDR3 DNA sequence: TGTGCCAGCAGCTCCTGGGACAGGGAGTATGGCTACACCTTC.